Listed below are T cell receptor beta chains from one sample, sequenced in a study of blood T cell repertoires in COVID-19. Sequenced by immunoSEQ multiplex PCR; TCRdb stores in-frame clones only, minus some. The data contain some 50,000 clones, 85% to 90% of them singletons. Material: peripheral blood. These receptors were taken from a human donor in a cohort sampled during active COVID-19. The CDR3 runs from the conserved cysteine through the conserved F or W. A D gene is named only where the DNA matches it firmly. Size tells how often a clone was seen (once, few, many) or the class of an expanded clone, and some rows leave it out.

>TRBJ2-7|.|TRBD2|TRBV7-9
CASSLGGLAGEQYF
TGTGCCAGCAGCTTAGGGGGACTAGCGGGAGAGCAGTACTTC
>TRBJ1-1|once|TRBD1|TRBV5-1
CASSLKGQPNTEAFF
TGCGCCAGCAGCCTCAAGGGACAGCCGAACACTGAAGCTTTCTTT
>TRBJ1-1|once|.|TRBV6-2/TRBV6-3
CASSLKWPEAFF
TGTGCCAGCAGTCTCAAGTGGCCTGAAGCTTTCTTT
>TRBJ2-1|few|TRBD2|TRBV19
CASSIGGLAAEQFF
TGTGCCAGTAGTATTGGAGGGCTAGCGGCGGAGCAGTTCTTC
>TRBJ1-4|.|TRBD1|TRBV3-1/TRBV3-2
CASSQKDRGPREKLFF
TGTGCCAGCAGCCAAAAGGACAGGGGTCCTAGGGAAAAACTGTTTTTT
>TRBJ2-1|.|TRBD2|TRBV2
CASSGGLAGGLFF
TGTGCCAGCAGTGGCGGGCTAGCGGGAGGGCTGTTCTTC
>TRBJ2-1|.|TRBD2|TRBV9
CASSVEAGGGGNEQFF
TGTGCCAGCAGCGTAGAGGCGGGAGGAGGGGGCAATGAGCAGTTCTTC
>TRBJ1-2|.|.|TRBV4-3
CASSQSPQQYGYTF
TGCGCCAGCAGCCAAAGCCCACAACAGTATGGCTACACCTTC
>TRBJ2-3|.|TRBD2|TRBV7-2
CASSSRTSGRVDTQYF
TGTGCCAGCAGCTCTAGGACTAGCGGGAGGGTAGATACGCAGTATTTT
>TRBJ2-7|.|TRBD1|TRBV2
CASSGRQGPYEQYF
TGTGCCAGCAGTGGAAGACAGGGGCCCTACGAGCAGTACTTC
>TRBJ1-2|few|.|TRBV7-9
CASSFLPRFYGYTF
TGTGCCAGCAGCTTTTTGCCGAGGTTCTATGGCTACACCTTC
>TRBJ2-1|.|TRBD2|TRBV7-6
CASSATSGGYNEQFF
TGTGCCAGCAGCGCAACTAGCGGGGGTTACAATGAGCAGTTCTTC
>TRBJ2-5|.|.|TRBV24-1
CATSDFGRDSQETQYF
TGTGCCACCAGTGATTTTGGCAGGGACTCACAAGAGACCCAGTACTTC
>TRBJ2-1|.|TRBD1|TRBV7-3
CASSQRARDSLFF
TGTGCCAGCAGCCAACGGGCCCGGGACAGTTTGTTCTTC
>TRBJ2-1|.|TRBD2|TRBV13
CASSLAAGESNEQFF
TGTGCCAGCAGCTTAGCAGCGGGAGAGAGCAATGAGCAGTTCTTC
>TRBJ1-1|.|.|TRBV27
CASSYAQENTEAFF
TGTGCCAGCAGTTACGCCCAGGAGAACACTGAAGCTTTCTTT
>TRBJ1-5|.|.|TRBV28
CASSLGGYSNQPQHF
TGTGCCAGCAGTTTAGGGGGCTATAGCAATCAGCCCCAGCATTTT
>TRBJ1-2|.|.|TRBV2
CASWRAGTNYGYTF
TGTGCCAGCTGGAGGGCAGGGACTAACTATGGCTACACCTTC
>TRBJ2-7|few|TRBD1|TRBV7-9
CASSARDRAYEQYF
TGTGCCAGCAGCGCCCGGGACAGAGCCTACGAGCAGTACTTC
>TRBJ2-7|.|TRBD1|TRBV7-8
CASSPLMGQNYEQYF
TGTGCCAGCAGCCCACTAATGGGACAGAACTACGAGCAGTACTTC
>TRBJ1-2|.|.|TRBV1
CTSSQDARGDYGYTF
TGCACCAGCAGCCAAGATGCCAGGGGCGACTATGGCTACACCTTC
>TRBJ2-7|.|.|TRBV2
CASTLQTTTGVYEQYF
TGTGCCAGCACCTTACAGACAACCACAGGCGTCTACGAGCAGTACTTC
>TRBJ1-3|.|.|TRBV4-1
CASSQVGNSGNTIYF
TGCGCCAGCAGCCAAGTCGGGAACTCTGGAAACACCATATATTTT
>TRBJ2-5|.|.|TRBV28
CASSSRQETQYF
TGTGCCAGCAGTTCCAGACAAGAGACCCAGTACTTC
>TRBJ1-5|.|TRBD1|TRBV12-5
CASGLGQGQNSNQPQHF
TGTGCTAGTGGCCTAGGACAGGGCCAAAATAGCAATCAGCCCCAGCATTTT
>TRBJ2-1|.|TRBD2|TRBV27
CASSSGLAGNEQFF
TGTGCCAGCAGCTCCGGACTAGCGGGGAATGAGCAGTTCTTC
>TRBJ1-5|.|.|TRBV6-6
CASRRIRNQPQHF
TGTGCCAGCAGACGAATTCGGAATCAGCCCCAGCATTTT
>TRBJ2-5|.|.|TRBV5-6
CASSLSEYGSETQYF
TGTGCCAGCAGCTTGTCTGAGTACGGGTCAGAGACCCAGTACTTC
>TRBJ1-2|.|.|TRBV4-3
CASSQELETNYGYTF
TGCGCCAGCAGCCAAGAACTAGAAACTAACTATGGCTACACCTTC
>TRBJ2-5|.|.|TRBV3-1/TRBV3-2
CASSLPGETQYF
TGTGCCAGCAGCCTCCCGGGGGAGACCCAGTACTTC
>TRBJ2-3|few|TRBD1|TRBV11-3
CASSLGQGAGDTQYF
TGTGCCAGCAGCTTAGGTCAGGGGGCGGGCGATACGCAGTATTTT
>TRBJ2-7|.|TRBD1|TRBV5-6
CASSETGVKTYEQYF
TGTGCCAGCAGCGAGACAGGGGTTAAAACCTACGAGCAGTACTTC
>TRBJ1-2|.|TRBD1|TRBV5-4
CASSLAPGGGYTF
TGTGCCAGCAGCTTGGCCCCAGGGGGTGGCTACACCTTC
>TRBJ1-2|.|.|TRBV5-1
CASRWDTYGYTF
TGCGCCAGCAGGTGGGACACCTATGGCTACACCTTC
>TRBJ2-7|.|TRBD1|TRBV11-2
CASSLGRPSRGLDEQYF
TGTGCCAGCAGCTTAGGCCGGCCCAGCAGGGGGCTAGACGAGCAGTACTTC